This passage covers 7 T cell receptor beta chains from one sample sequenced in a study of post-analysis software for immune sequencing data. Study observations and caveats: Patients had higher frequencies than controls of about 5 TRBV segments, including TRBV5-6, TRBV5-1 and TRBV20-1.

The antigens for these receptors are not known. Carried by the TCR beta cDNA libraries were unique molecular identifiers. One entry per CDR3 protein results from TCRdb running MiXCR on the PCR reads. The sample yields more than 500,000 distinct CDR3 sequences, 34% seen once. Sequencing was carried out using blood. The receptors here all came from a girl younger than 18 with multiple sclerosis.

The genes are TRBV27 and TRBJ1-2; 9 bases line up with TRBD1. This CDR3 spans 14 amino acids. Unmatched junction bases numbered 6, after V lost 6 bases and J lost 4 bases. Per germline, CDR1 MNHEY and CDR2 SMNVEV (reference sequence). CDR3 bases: TGTGCCAGCAGACCTACAGGGGGCTTCTATGGCTACACCTTC. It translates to CASRPTGGFYGYTF.

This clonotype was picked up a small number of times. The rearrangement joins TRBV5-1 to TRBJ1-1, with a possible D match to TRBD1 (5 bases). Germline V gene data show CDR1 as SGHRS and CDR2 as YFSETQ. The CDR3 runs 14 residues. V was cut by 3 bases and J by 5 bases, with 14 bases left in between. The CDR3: CASSSAEGMTEAFF. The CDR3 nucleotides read TGCGCCAGCAGCTCGGCGGAGGGGATGACTGAAGCTTTCTTT.

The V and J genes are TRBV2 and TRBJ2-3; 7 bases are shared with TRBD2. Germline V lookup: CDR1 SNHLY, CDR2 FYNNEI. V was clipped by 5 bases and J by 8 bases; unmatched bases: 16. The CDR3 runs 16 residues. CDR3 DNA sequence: TGTGCCAGCAGTCCTACCGGGACTAATTCCTTTGGTACGCAGTATTTT. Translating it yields CASSPTGTNSFGTQYF.

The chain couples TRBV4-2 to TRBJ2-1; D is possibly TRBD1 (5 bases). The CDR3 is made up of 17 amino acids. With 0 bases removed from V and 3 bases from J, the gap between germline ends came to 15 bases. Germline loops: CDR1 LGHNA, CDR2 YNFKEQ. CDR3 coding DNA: TGTGCCAGCAGCCAAGACCTCGTGGGGCAGGGCTACAATGAGCAGTTCTTC. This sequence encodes CASSQDLVGQGYNEQFF.

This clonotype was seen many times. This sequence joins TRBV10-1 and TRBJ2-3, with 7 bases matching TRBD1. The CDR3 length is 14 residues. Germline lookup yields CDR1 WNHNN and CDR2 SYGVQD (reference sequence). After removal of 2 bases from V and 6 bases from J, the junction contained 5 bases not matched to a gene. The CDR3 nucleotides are TGCGCCAGCAGTGAGGACAGGGTCACCGATACGCAGTATTTT. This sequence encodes CASSEDRVTDTQYF.

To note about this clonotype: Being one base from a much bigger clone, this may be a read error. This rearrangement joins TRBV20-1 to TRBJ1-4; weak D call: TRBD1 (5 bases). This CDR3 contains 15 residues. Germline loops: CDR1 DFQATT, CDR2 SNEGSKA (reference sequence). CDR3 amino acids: CRAEDRANPNEKLFF. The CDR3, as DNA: TGCAGAGCTGAAGACAGAGCCAATCCTAATGAAAAACTGTTTTTT.

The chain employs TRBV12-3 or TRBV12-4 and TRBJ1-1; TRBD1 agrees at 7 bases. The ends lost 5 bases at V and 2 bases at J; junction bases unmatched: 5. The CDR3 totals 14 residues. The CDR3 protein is CASSPTGFNTEAFF. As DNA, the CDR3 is TGTGCCAGCAGTCCGACAGGGTTTAACACTGAAGCTTTCTTT.